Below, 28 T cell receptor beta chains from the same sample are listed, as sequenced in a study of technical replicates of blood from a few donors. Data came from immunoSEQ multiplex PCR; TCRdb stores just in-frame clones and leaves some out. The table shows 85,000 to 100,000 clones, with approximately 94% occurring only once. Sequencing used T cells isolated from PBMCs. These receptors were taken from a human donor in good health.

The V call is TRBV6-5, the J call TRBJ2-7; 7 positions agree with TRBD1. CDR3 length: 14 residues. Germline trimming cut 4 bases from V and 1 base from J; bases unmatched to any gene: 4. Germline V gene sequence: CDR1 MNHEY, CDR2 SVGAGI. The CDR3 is CASSLRQGSYEQYF. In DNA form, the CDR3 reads TGTGCCAGCAGTTTACGACAGGGTTCCTACGAGCAGTACTTC.

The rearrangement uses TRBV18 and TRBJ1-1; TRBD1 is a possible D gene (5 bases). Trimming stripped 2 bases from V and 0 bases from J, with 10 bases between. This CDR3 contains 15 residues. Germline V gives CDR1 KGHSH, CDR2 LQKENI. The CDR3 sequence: CASSPGTVLNTEAFF. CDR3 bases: TGTGCCAGCTCACCAGGGACTGTCTTGAACACTGAAGCTTTCTTT.

CDR3 coding DNA: TGTGCTAGTGGTTTGCTACTAGCGGGAATCTTCGATGAGCAGTTCTTC. Translated: CASGLLLAGIFDEQFF. This chain uses TRBV12-5 with TRBJ2-1, with 10 bases lining up with TRBD2. After removal of 2 bases from V and 8 bases from J, the junction contained 9 bases not matched to a gene. CDR3 length: 16 residues. Germline assignment: CDR1 LGHNT and CDR2 FRNRAP.

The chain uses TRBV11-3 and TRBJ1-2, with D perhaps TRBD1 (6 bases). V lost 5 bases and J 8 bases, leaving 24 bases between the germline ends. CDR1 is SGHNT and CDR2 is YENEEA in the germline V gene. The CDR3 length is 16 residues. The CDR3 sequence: CASSPPTPDSRKGYTF. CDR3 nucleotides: TGTGCCAGCAGCCCGCCAACTCCGGACAGCCGAAAGGGCTACACCTTC.

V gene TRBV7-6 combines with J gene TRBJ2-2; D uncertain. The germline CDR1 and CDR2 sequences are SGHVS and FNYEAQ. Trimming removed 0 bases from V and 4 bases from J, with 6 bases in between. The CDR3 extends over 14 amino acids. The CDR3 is CASSLAPSTGELFF. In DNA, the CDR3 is TGTGCCAGCAGCTTAGCGCCCAGCACCGGGGAGCTGTTTTTT.

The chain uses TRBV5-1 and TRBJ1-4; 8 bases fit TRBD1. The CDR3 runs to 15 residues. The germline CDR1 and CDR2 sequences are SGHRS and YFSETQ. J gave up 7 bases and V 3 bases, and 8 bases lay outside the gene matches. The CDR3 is CASSSNRGGIEKLFF. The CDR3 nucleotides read TGCGCCAGCAGCTCCAACAGGGGGGGAATTGAAAAACTGTTTTTT.

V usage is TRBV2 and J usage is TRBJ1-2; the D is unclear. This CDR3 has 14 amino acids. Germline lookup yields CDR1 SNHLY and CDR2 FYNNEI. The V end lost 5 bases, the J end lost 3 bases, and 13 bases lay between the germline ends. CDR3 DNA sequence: TGTGCCAGCAGTCTGTCGGGAGGACACTATGGCTACACCTTC. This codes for CASSLSGGHYGYTF.

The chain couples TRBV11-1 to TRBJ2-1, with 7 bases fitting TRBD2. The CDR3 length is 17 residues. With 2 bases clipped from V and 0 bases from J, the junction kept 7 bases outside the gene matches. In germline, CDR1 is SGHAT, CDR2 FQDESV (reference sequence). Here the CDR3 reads CASSLTRAGSSYNEQFF. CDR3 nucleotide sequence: TGTGCCAGCAGCTTAACCCGAGCGGGGAGCTCCTACAATGAGCAGTTCTTC. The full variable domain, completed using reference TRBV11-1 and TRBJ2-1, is EAEVAQSPRYKITEKSQAVAFWCDPISGHATLYWYRQILGQGPELLVQFQDESVVDDSQLPKDRFSAERLKGVDSTLKIQPAELGDSAMYLCASSLTRAGSSYNEQFFGPGTRLTVL.

The DNA of the CDR3 is TGTGCCAGCATCCTACTAGCGGGGGCCAACAATGAGCAGTTCTTC. Encoded protein: CASILLAGANNEQFF. The V call is TRBV5-6, the J call TRBJ2-1; TRBD2 matches at 11 bases. The CDR3 sequence is 15 residues long. The V and J ends lost 6 bases and 5 bases, in that order; junction bases with no gene match: 7. Germline CDR1 is SGHDT and CDR2 is YYEEEE. The whole variable domain, filled in from reference TRBV5-6 and TRBJ2-1, reads DAGVTQSPTHLIKTRGQQVTLRCSPKSGHDTVSWYQQALGQGPQFIFQYYEEEERQRGNFPDRFSGHQFPNYSSELNVNALLLGDSALYLCASILLAGANNEQFFGPGTRLTVL.

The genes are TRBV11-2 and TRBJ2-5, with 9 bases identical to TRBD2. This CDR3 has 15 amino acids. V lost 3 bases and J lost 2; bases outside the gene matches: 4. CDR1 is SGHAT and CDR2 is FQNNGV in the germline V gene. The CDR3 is CASSFIAGVQETQYF. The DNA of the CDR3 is TGTGCCAGCAGCTTTATAGCGGGGGTTCAAGAGACCCAGTACTTC.

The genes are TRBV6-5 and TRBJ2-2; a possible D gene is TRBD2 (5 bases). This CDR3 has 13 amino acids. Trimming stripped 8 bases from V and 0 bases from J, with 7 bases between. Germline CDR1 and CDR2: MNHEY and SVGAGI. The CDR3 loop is CASGEPNTGELFF. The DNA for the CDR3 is TGTGCCAGCGGGGAGCCGAACACCGGGGAGCTGTTTTTT.

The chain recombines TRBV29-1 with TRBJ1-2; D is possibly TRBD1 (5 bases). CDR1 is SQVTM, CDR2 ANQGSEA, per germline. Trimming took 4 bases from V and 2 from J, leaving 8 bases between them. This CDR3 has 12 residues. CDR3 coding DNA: TGCAGCGTTGTTAGGGGCAACTATGGCTACACCTTC. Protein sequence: CSVVRGNYGYTF.

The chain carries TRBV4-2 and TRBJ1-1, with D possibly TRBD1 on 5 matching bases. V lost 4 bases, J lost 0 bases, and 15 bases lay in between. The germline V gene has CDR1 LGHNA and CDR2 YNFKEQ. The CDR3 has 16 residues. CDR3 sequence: CASSPMTDLMNTEAFF. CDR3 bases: TGTGCCAGCAGCCCAATGACAGACCTTATGAACACTGAAGCTTTCTTT.

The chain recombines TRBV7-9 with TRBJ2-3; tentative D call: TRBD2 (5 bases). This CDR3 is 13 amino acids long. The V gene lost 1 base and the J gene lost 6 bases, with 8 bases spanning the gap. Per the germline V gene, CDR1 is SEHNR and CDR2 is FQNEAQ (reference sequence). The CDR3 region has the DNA TGTGCCAGCAGCTTAGATTCGGGGGATACGCAGTATTTT. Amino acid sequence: CASSLDSGDTQYF.

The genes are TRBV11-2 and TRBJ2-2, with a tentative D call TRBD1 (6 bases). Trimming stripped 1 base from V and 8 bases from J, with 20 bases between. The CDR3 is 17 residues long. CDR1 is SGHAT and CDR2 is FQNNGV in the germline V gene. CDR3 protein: CASSLGWGPPSSGELFF. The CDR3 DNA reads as TGTGCCAGCAGCTTAGGCTGGGGGCCACCCTCTTCTGGGGAGCTGTTTTTT.

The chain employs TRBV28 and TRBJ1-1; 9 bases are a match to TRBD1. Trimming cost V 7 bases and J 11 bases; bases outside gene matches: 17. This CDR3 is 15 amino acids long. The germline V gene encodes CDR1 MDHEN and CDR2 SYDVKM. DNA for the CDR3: TGTGCCAGCATTGCCCGTTTGGGACAGGGTATGTATGCTTTCTTT. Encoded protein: CASIARLGQGMYAFF.

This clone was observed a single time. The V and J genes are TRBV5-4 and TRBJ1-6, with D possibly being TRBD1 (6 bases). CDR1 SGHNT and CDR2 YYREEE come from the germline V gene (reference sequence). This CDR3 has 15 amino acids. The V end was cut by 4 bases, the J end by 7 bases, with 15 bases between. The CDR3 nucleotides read TGTGCCAGCAGCCCTACGGACAGAAGCAATTCACCCCTCCACTTT. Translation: CASSPTDRSNSPLHF.

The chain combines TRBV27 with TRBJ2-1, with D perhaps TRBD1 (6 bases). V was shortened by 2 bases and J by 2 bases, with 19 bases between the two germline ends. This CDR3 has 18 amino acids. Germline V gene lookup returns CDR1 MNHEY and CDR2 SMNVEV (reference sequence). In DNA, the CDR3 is TGTGCCAGCAGTTTACCGACAGGCCCAGCCGTCGCCTACAATGAGCAGTTCTTC. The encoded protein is CASSLPTGPAVAYNEQFF.

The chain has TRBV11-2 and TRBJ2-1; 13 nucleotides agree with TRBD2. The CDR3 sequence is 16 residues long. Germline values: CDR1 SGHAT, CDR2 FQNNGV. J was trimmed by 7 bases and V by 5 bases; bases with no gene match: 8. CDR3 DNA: TGTGCCAGCAGCGCCGGACTAGCGGGAGTATTGAATGAGCAGTTCTTC. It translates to CASSAGLAGVLNEQFF.

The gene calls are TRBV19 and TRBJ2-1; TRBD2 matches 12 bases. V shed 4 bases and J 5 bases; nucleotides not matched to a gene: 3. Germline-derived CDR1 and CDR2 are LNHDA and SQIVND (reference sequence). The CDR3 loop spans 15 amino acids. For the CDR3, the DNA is TGTGCCAGTAGTAATGGACTAGCGGGACACAATGAGCAGTTCTTC. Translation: CASSNGLAGHNEQFF.

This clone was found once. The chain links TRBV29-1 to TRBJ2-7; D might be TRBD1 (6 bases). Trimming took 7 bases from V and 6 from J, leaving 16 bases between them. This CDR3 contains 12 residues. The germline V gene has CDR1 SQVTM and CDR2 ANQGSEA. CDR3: CSAEVRGSEQYF. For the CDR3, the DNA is TGCAGCGCCGAGGTCAGGGGAAGCGAGCAGTACTTC.

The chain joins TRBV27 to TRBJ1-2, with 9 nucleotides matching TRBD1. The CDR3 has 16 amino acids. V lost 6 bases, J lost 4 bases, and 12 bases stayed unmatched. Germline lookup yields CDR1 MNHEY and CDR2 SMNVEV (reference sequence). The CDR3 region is CASSQAPGQGVYGYTF. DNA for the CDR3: TGTGCCAGCAGCCAAGCCCCGGGACAGGGCGTCTATGGCTACACCTTC.

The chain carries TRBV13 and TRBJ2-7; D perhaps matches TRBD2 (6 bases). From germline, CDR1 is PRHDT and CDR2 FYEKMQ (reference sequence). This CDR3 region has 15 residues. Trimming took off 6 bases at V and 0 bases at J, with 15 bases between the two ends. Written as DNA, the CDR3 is TGTGCCAGCAGTCCGGGAGTGGCACGCTCCTACGAGCAGTACTTC. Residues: CASSPGVARSYEQYF.

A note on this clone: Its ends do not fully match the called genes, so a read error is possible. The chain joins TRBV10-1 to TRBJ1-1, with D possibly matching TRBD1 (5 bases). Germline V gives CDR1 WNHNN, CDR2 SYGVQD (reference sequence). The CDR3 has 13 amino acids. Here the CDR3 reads CAGSEWGETEAFF. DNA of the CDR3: TGCGCCGGCAGTGAATGGGGGGAGACTGAAGCTTTCTTT.

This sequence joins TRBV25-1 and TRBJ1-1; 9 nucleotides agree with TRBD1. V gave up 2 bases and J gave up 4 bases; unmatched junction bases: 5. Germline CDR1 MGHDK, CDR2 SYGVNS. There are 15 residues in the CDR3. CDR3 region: CASSEPGTGSTEAFF. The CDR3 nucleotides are TGTGCCAGCAGTGAACCCGGGACAGGGAGCACTGAAGCTTTCTTT.

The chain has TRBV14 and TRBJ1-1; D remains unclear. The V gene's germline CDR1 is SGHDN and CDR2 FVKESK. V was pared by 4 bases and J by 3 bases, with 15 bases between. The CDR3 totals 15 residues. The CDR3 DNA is TGTGCCAGCAGCCTTCTCAACCGGAGTCACACTGAAGCTTTCTTT. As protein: CASSLLNRSHTEAFF.

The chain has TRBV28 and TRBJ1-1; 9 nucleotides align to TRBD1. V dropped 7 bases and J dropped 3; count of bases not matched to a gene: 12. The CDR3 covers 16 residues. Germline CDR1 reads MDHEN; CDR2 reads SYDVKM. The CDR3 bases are TGTGCCAGCACTGACAGGGGGGTGGGAAGGTACACTGAAGCTTTCTTT. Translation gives CASTDRGVGRYTEAFF.

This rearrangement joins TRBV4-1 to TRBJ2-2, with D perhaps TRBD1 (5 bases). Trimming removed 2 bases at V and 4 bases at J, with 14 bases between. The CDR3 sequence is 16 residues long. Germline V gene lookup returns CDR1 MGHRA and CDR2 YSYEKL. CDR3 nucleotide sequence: TGCGCCAGCAGCCAAATGGGCAGGGAAGTCACCGGGGAGCTGTTTTTT. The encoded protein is CASSQMGREVTGELFF.